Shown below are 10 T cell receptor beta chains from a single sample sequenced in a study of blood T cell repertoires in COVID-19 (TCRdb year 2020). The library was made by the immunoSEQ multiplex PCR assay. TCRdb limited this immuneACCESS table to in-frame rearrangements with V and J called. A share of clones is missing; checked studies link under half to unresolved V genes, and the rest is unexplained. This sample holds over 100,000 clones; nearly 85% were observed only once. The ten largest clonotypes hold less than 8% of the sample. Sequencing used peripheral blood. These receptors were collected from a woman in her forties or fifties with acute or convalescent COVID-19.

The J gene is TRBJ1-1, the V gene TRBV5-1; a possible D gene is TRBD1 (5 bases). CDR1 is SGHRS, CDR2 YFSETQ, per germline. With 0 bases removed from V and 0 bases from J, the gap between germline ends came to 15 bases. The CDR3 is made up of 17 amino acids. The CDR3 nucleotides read TGCGCCAGCAGCTTGGCCAGGGCAGAGTTATTGAACACTGAAGCTTTCTTT. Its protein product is CASSLARAELLNTEAFF.

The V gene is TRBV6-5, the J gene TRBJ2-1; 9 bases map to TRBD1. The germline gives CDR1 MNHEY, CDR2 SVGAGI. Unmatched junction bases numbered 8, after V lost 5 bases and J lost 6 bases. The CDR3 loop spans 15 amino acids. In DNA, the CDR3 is TGTGCCAGCAGTCCCGGGACAGGGTATCCCAATGAGCAGTTCTTC. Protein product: CASSPGTGYPNEQFF.

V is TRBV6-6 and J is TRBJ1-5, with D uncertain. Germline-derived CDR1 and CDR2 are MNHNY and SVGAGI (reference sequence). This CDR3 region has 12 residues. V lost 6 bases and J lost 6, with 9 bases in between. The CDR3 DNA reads TGTGCCAGCAGGCCCCTTAGTCAGCCCCAGCATTTT. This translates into CASRPLSQPQHF.

The CDR3 DNA follows: TGTGCCAGCAGCTGGGGGGATAGCGCTGAAGCTTTCTTT. This encodes CASSWGDSAEAFF. The V call is TRBV5-5, the J call TRBJ1-1; D is perhaps TRBD1 (5 bases). Deletions cut 3 bases from V and 6 bases from J, with 12 bases between. The germline V gene encodes CDR1 SGHKS and CDR2 YYEKEE (reference sequence). The length of the CDR3 is 13 residues.

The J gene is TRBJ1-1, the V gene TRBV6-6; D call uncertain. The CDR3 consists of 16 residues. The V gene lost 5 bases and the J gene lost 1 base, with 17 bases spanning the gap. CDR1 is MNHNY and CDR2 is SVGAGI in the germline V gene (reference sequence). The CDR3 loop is CASSATPPEGNTEAFF. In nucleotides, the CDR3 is TGTGCCAGCAGTGCTACCCCGCCCGAGGGGAACACTGAAGCTTTCTTT.

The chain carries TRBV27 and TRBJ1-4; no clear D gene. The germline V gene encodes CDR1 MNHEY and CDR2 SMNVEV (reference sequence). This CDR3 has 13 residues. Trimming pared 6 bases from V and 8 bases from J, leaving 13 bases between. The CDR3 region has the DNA TGTGCCAGCAGGTCCTTGGGCCGCGAAAAACTGTTTTTT. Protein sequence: CASRSLGREKLFF. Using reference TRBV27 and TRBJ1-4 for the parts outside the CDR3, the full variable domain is EAQVTQNPRYLITVTGKKLTVTCSQNMNHEYMSWYRQDPGLGLRQIYYSMNVEVTDKGDVPEGYKVSRKEKRNFPLILESPSPNQTSLYFCASRSLGREKLFFGSGTQLSVL.

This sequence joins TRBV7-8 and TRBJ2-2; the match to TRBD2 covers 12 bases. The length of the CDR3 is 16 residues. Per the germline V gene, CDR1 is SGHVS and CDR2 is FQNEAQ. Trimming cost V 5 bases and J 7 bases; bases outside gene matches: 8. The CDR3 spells CASSKLAGGAGGELFF. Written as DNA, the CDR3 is TGTGCCAGCAGCAAGCTAGCGGGGGGGGCTGGCGGGGAGCTGTTTTTT.

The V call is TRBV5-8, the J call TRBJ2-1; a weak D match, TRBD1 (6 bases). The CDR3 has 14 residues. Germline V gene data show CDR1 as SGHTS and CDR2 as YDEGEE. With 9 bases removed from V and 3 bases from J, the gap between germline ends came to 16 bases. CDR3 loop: CATKAGAIYNEQFF. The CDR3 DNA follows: TGTGCCACCAAAGCAGGGGCTATCTACAATGAGCAGTTCTTC.

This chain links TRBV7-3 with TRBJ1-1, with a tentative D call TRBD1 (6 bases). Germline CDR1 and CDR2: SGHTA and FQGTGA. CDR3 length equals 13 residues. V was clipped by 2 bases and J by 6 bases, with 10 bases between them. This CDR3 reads CASSLVGGAEAFF. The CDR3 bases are TGTGCCAGCAGCTTAGTAGGGGGAGCTGAAGCTTTCTTT.

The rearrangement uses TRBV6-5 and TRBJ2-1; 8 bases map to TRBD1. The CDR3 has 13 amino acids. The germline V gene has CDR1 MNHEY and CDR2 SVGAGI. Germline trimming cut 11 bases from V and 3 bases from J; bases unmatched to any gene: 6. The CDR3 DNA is TGTGCCTCTTGGACAGGGTACTACAATGAGCAGTTCTTC. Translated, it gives CASWTGYYNEQFF.